These 3 T cell receptor beta chains were sequenced from one sample in a study of cytomegalovirus exposure and HLA in healthy donors (dated by TCRdb to the late 2010s). Libraries were made using the immunoSEQ multiplex PCR assay. For the multiplex PCR, a mixture combining 60 forward primers for TCR Vbeta segments and 13 reverse primers for TCR Jbeta segments was used. TCRdb retrieved this table from immuneACCESS and kept in-frame rearrangements only. Not all clones are present; in checked studies, unresolved V genes account for under half, and no reason is known for the remainder. For this sample the table gives more than 150,000 clones, of which 80% to 85% were detected only once. The ten largest clones capture 6.3% of the sample. Material: PBMCs. Every receptor here comes from a man between 40 and 49 years old in good health and CMV-seropositive.

This clone came up a few times. The V gene is TRBV27, the J gene TRBJ2-3, with D unresolved. CDR1 MNHEY and CDR2 SMNVEV come from the germline V gene (reference sequence). Trimming left V 4 bases short and J 2 bases short, with 16 bases between. The CDR3 has 16 amino acids. The CDR3 loop is CASSSGLLQDTDTQYF. In nucleotides, the CDR3 is TGTGCCAGCAGTTCAGGCCTACTCCAGGACACAGATACGCAGTATTTT.

The table lists this clone with a few counts. The DNA of the CDR3 is TGTGCCAGCAGCGGCCGGGACACTCCCTACGAGCAGTACTTC. Its protein product is CASSGRDTPYEQYF. The chain recombines TRBV5-4 with TRBJ2-7; D possibly corresponds to TRBD1 (6 bases). The germline V gene has CDR1 SGHNT and CDR2 YYREEE (reference sequence). The CDR3 runs 14 residues. The V gene lost 4 bases and the J gene lost 2 bases, with 13 bases spanning the gap. The full variable domain, completed using reference TRBV5-4 and TRBJ2-7, is ETGVTQSPTHLIKTRGQQVTLRCSSQSGHNTVSWYQQALGQGPQFIFQYYREEENGRGNFPPRFSGLQFPNYSSELNVNALELDDSALYLCASSGRDTPYEQYFGPGTRLTVT.

The chain uses TRBV28 and TRBJ2-7; perhaps TRBD1 as D (5 bases). Germline CDR1 MDHEN, CDR2 SYDVKM. The CDR3 is 13 residues long. Trimming pared 3 bases from V and 1 base from J, leaving 7 bases between. The CDR3 protein is CASSFPGSYEQYF. CDR3 bases: TGTGCCAGCAGTTTCCCAGGGTCCTACGAGCAGTACTTC.